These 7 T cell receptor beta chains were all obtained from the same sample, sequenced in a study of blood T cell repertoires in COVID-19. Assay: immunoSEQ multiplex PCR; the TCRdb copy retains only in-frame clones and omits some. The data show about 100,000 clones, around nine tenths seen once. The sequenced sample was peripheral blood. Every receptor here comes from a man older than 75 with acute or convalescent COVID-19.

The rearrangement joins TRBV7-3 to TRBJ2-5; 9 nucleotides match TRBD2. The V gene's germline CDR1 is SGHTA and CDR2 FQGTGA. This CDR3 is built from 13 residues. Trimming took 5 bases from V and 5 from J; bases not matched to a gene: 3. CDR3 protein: CASSRGRAETQYF. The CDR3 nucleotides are TGTGCCAGCAGCCGCGGGAGGGCGGAGACCCAGTACTTC. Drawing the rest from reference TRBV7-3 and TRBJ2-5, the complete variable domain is GAGVSQTPSNKVTEKGKYVELRCDPISGHTALYWYRQSLGQGPEFLIYFQGTGAADDSGLPNDRFFAVRPEGSVSTLKIQRTERGDSAVYLCASSRGRAETQYFGPGTRLLVL.

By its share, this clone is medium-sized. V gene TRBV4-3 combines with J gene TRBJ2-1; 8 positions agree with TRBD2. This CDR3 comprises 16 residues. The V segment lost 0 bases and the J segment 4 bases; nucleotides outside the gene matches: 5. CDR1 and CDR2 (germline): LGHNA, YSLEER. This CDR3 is CASSQESGSIYNEQFF. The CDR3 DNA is TGCGCCAGCAGCCAAGAAAGCGGGAGTATTTACAATGAGCAGTTCTTC.

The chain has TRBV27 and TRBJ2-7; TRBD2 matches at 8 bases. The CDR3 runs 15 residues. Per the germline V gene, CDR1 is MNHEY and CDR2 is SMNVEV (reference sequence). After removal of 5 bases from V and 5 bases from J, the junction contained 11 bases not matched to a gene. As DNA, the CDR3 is TGTGCCAGCAGTCCCCACTTAGCGGGGAGAGACGAGCAGTACTTC. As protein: CASSPHLAGRDEQYF.

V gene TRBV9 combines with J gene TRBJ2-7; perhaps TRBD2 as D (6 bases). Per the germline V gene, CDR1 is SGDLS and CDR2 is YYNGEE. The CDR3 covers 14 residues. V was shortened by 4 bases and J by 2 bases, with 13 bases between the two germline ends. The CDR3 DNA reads TGTGCCAGCAGCCCTCGTTGGGAGGCCTACGAGCAGTACTTC. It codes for CASSPRWEAYEQYF. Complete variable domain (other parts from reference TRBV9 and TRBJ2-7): DSGVTQTPKHLITATGQRVTLRCSPRSGDLSVYWYQQSLDQGLQFLIQYYNGEERAKGNILERFSAQQFPDLHSELNLSSLELGDSALYFCASSPRWEAYEQYFGPGTRLTVT.

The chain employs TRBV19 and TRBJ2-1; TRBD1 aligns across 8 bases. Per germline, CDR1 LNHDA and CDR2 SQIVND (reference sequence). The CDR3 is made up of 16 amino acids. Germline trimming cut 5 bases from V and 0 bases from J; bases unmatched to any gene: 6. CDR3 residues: CASSPRTGSSYNEQFF. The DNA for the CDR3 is TGTGCCAGTAGTCCCCGGACAGGGAGCTCCTACAATGAGCAGTTCTTC.

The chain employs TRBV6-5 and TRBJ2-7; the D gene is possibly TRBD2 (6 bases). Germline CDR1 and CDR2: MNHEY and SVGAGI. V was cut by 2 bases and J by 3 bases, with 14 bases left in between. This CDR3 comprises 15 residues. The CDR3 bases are TGTGCCAGCAGTTACGGGAGGCTACCCCTCTACGAGCAGTACTTC. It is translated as CASSYGRLPLYEQYF.

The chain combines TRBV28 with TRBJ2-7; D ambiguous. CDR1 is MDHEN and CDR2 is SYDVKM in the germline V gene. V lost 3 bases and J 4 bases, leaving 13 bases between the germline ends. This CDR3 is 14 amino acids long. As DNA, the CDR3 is TGTGCCAGCAGTTTGCCTAGTACCTTTTACGAGCAGTACTTC. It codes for CASSLPSTFYEQYF.